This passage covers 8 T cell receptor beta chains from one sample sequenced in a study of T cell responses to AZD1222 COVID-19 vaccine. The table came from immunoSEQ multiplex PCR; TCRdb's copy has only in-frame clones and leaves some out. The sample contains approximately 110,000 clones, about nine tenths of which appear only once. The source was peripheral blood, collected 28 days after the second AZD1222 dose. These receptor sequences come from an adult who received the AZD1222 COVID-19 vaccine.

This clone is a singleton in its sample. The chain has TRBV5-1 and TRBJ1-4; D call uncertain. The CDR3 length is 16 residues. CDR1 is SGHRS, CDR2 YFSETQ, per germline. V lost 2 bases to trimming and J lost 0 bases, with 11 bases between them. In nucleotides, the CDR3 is TGCGCCAGCAGCTTATCCCCCGCAGCAACTAATGAAAAACTGTTTTTT. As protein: CASSLSPAATNEKLFF.

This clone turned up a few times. CDR3 protein: CASSWGSHYNEQFF. DNA of the CDR3: TGTGCCAGCAGCTGGGGGTCGCACTACAATGAGCAGTTCTTC. The chain carries TRBV5-5 and TRBJ2-1; D possibly matches TRBD1 or TRBD2 (5 bases each). The CDR3 is 14 residues long. Trimming stripped 3 bases from V and 3 bases from J, with 10 bases between. Germline values: CDR1 SGHKS, CDR2 YYEKEE (reference sequence).

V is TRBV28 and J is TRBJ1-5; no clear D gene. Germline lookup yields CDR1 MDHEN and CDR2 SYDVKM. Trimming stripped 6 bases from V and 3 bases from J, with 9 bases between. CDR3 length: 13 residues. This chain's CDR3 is CASRVSLNQPQHF. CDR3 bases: TGTGCCAGCAGGGTCAGTCTCAATCAGCCCCAGCATTTT.

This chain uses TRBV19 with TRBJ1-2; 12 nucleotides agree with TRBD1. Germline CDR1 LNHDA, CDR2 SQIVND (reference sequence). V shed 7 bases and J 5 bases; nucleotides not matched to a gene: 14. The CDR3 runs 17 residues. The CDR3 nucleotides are TGTGCCAGTAATAGCCAAACCGGGACAGGGGGCCGATATGGCTACACCTTC. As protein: CASNSQTGTGGRYGYTF.

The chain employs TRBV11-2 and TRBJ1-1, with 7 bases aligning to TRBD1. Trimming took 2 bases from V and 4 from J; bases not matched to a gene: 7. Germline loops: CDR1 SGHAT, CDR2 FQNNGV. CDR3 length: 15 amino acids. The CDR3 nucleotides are TGTGCCAGCAGCTTAACAGGGGATCGGGGCACTGAAGCTTTCTTT. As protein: CASSLTGDRGTEAFF.

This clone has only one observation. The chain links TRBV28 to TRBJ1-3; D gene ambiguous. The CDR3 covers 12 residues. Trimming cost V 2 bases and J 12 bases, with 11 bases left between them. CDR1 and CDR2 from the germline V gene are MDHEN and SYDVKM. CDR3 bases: TGTGCCAGCAGTTTAAATTCGGTCAACATATATTTT. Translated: CASSLNSVNIYF.

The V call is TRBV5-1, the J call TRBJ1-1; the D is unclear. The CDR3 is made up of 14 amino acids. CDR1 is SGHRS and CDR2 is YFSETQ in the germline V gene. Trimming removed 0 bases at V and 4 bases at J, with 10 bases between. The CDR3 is CASSLAQYLTEAFF. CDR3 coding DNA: TGCGCCAGCAGCTTGGCCCAGTACCTCACTGAAGCTTTCTTT.

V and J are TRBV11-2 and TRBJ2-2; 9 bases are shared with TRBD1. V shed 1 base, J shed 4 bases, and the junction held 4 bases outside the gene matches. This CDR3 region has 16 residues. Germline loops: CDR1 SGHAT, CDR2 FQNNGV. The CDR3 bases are TGTGCCAGCAGCTTAGGACAGGGGGTGGGCACCGGGGAGCTGTTTTTT. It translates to CASSLGQGVGTGELFF.